This T cell receptor beta chain is from a study of CD8 T cells in Susac syndrome. The CDR3 length is 15 residues. Germline V gene data show CDR1 as MGHDK and CDR2 as SYGVNS. With V trimmed by 10 bases and J by 2 bases, 9 bases remained unmatched. Random hexamers were used to reverse transcribe an amount of roughly 0.5 to 1 ug RNA. TCRdb reprocessed the immunoSEQ multiplex PCR reads with MiXCR, giving one entry per CDR3 protein. The sample has roughly 150,000 distinct CDR3 sequences, nearly 97% seen once; the top ten hold approximately 0.15%. This chain links TRBV25-1 with TRBJ2-7; TRBD2 matches at 12 bases. The receptor's source is a human donor with multiple sclerosis. What was sequenced was CD8+ T cells from PBMCs. CDR3 bases: TGTGCCACCAGACTAGCGGGAGTCTATACCTACGAGCAGTACTTC. Translation gives CATRLAGVYTYEQYF.